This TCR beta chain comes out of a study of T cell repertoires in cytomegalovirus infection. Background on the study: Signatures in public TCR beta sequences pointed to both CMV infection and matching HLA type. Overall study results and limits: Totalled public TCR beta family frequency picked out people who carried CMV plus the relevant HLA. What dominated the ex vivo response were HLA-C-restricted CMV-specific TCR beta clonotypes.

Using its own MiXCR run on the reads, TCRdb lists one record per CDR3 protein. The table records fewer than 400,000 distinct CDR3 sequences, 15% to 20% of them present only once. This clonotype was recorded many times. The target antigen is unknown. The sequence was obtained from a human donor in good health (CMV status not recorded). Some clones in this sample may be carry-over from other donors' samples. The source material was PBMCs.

CDR3 in DNA: TGCGCCAGCAGCCAACCGGGACGGCGAACTCGTGCCTACGAGCAGTACTTC. It encodes CASSQPGRRTRAYEQYF. V is TRBV4-1 and J is TRBJ2-7, with D perhaps being TRBD1 or TRBD2 (5 bases each). Germline CDR1 reads MGHRA; CDR2 reads YSYEKL. Trimming took off 2 bases at V and 2 bases at J, with 19 bases between the two ends. The length of the CDR3 is 17 residues.